A selection of T cell receptor beta chains follows, all from one sample in a study of beta chain features in type 1 diabetes. TCRdb's copy holds only in-frame clones and misses some; the assay was immunoSEQ multiplex PCR. This sample has 500,000 to 850,000 clones; about 14% occur once, and the top ten carry nearly 0.04%. Sequenced material: naive CD4+ T cells from blood. The receptor set was obtained from a man younger than 30 with type 1 diabetes. CDR3s include the opening cysteine and the closing phenylalanine or tryptophan. The order of the fields is clone size, D gene, J gene, V gene, CDR3 DNA, CDR3 protein. The D gene is left open where the match is weak. A clone size is listed for some rows: how often the clone was seen (once, few, many), or a class if it is expanded.

-	-	TRBJ1-2	TRBV7-2	TGTGCCAGCAGCAGAGGGGAGAACTATGGCTACACCTTC	CASSRGENYGYTF
few	TRBD2	TRBJ2-1	TRBV2	TGTGCCAGCAGCGATTCAGCGGGGGGGCAGGTAGTAGATCCGTTCTTC	CASSDSAGGQVVDPFF
few	TRBD1	TRBJ1-5	TRBV7-9	TGTGCCAGCAGCTCGACAGGGTATCAGCCCCAGCATTTT	CASSSTGYQPQHF
-	TRBD1	TRBJ2-5	TRBV27	TGTGCCAGCAGGCTGACAGGGGCCGAGACCCAGTACTTC	CASRLTGAETQYF
few	-	TRBJ2-1	TRBV5-1	TGCGCCAGCAGCTTGGCCCTCACCTCCTACAATGAGCAGTTCTTC	CASSLALTSYNEQFF
-	-	TRBJ2-5	TRBV28	TGTGCCAGCAGTTTGAAGTCGACCCAGTACTTC	CASSLKSTQYF
-	TRBD2	TRBJ2-7	TRBV7-7	TGTGCTAGCAGCTTAGCGGGGGCTGACGAGCAGTACTTC	CASSLAGADEQYF
-	-	TRBJ1-4	TRBV9	TGTGCCAGCAGCGTAGGTCAGACCACAACTAATGAAAAACTGTTTTTT	CASSVGQTTTNEKLFF
-	-	TRBJ1-4	TRBV7-9	TGTGCCAGCAGCGACGGGATGAATGAAAAACTGTTTTTT	CASSDGMNEKLFF
few	-	TRBJ2-2	TRBV7-8	TGTGCCAGCAGCCCTCACCAATATGGCACCGGGGAGCTGTTTTTT	CASSPHQYGTGELFF
few	-	TRBJ2-3	TRBV20-1	TGCAGTGCTAGGCGGTCCGATACGCAGTATTTT	CSARRSDTQYF
-	TRBD1	TRBJ2-5	TRBV5-1	TGCGCCAGCAGCCCCGGGACAGGGGGCCCCCAAGAGACCCAGTACTTC	CASSPGTGGPQETQYF
few	-	TRBJ2-6	TRBV5-1	TGCGCCAGCAGCTTGTTGGGACAAGAAGCCAACGTCCTGACTTTC	CASSLLGQEANVLTF
few	TRBD1	TRBJ1-2	TRBV6-1	TGTGCCAGCAGGGATACCGGGACAGACCACTATGGCTACACCTTC	CASRDTGTDHYGYTF
few	-	TRBJ2-5	TRBV9	TGTGCCAGCAGCCCGACAGCGCAAGAGACCCAGTACTTC	CASSPTAQETQYF
-	TRBD1	TRBJ2-7	TRBV2	TGTGCCAGCGGGACAGGGGTAAACTACGAGCAGTACTTC	CASGTGVNYEQYF
-	TRBD1	TRBJ2-5	TRBV5-5	TGTGCCAGCAGCGGCGAGCAGACCACAGGGGCAGAGACCCAGTACTTC	CASSGEQTTGAETQYF
-	TRBD2	TRBJ2-6	TRBV7-3	TGTGCCAGCAGCCAGGGAGGGGCCGGGGCCAACGTCCTGACTTTC	CASSQGGAGANVLTF
-	-	TRBJ2-5	TRBV30	TGTGCCTGGGAGACGCAAGAGACCCAGTACTTC	CAWETQETQYF
few	TRBD2	TRBJ2-3	TRBV18	TGTGCCAGCTCACCCAAGCGGGAGTTTGTAAGAGATACGCAGTATTTT	CASSPKREFVRDTQYF
few	TRBD1	TRBJ1-5	TRBV5-5	TGTGCCAGCAGCTATATTCCGGGACAGGGAGGTCAGCCCCAGCATTTT	CASSYIPGQGGQPQHF
few	TRBD2	TRBJ2-1	TRBV9	TGTGCCAGCAGCGTAGAAAGAGCGGGGGGTAATTCCCACAATGAGCAGTTCTTC	CASSVERAGGNSHNEQFF
-	-	TRBJ1-1	TRBV11-2	TGTGCCAGCAGTTCAGCGAACACTGAAGCTTTCTTT	CASSSANTEAFF
-	-	TRBJ1-2	TRBV5-1	TGCGCCAGCAGCTTGGCTACAGGGTCTAATGGCTACACCTTC	CASSLATGSNGYTF
-	-	TRBJ1-1	TRBV30	TGTGCCTGGAGTTATCAAGTGAGAGACACTGAAGCTTTCTTT	CAWSYQVRDTEAFF
few	TRBD2	TRBJ2-3	TRBV5-4	TGTGCCAGCACGGGACTAGCGTTAGGCACAGATACGCAGTATTTT	CASTGLALGTDTQYF
few	-	TRBJ1-5	TRBV30	TGTGCCTGGACCGAGGGGGTTAGCAGGCAGCCCCAGCATTTT	CAWTEGVSRQPQHF
-	-	TRBJ1-2	TRBV7-2	TGTGCCAGCAGCTCCCAGGGCCGGGGCAACTATGGCTACACCTTC	CASSSQGRGNYGYTF
-	-	TRBJ2-5	TRBV4-1	TGCGCCAGCAGCCTGACTAGTGGGGAGACCCAGTACTTC	CASSLTSGETQYF
few	-	TRBJ1-4	TRBV4-1	TGCGCCAGCAGCCCCAGGGGACGGAATGAAAAACTGTTTTTT	CASSPRGRNEKLFF
-	TRBD1	TRBJ1-5	TRBV30	TGTGCCTGGAGTCCTGGACAGGTCGATCAGCCCCAGCATTTT	CAWSPGQVDQPQHF